Described below is a single T cell receptor (beta chain) sequence and its context. This record belongs to a study of blood T cell repertoires in COVID-19. Background on the study: COVID-19 samples, acute and convalescent, were from the United States, Italy and Spain.

Original methodology: Nucleated cell counts were estimated from reference gene primer amplification. The data were produced by immunoSEQ multiplex PCR, yet TCRdb's version contains in-frame clones alone and is incomplete. V, J and clone size derive from that table, while D and trimming were established from the DNA sequence. The top ten clones hold less than 5% of a sample with about 78,000 clones, approximately 86% of them seen once. Sequencing input: peripheral blood. The sequence was obtained from a man in his fifties with active or convalescent COVID-19.

The CDR3 region is CASGFVLSLVAQYF. CDR3 DNA: TGTGCTAGTGGTTTTGTGCTGAGCCTAGTGGCGCAGTATTTT. The rearrangement joins TRBV12-5 to TRBJ2-3; no clear D gene. Germline V gene lookup returns CDR1 LGHNT and CDR2 FRNRAP. V dropped 3 bases and J dropped 10 bases, with 17 bases sitting between them. There are 14 residues in the CDR3. Full variable domain (outside the CDR3, taken from reference TRBV12-5 and TRBJ2-3): DARVTQTPRHKVTEMGQEVTMRCQPILGHNTVFWYRQTMMQGLELLAYFRNRAPLDDSGMPKDRFSAEMPDATLATLKIQPSEPRDSAVYFCASGFVLSLVAQYFGPGTRLTVL.